The rows below give T cell receptor beta chains drawn from one sample of a study of radiotherapy plus CTLA-4 blockade in lung cancer. Clones were read by immunoSEQ multiplex PCR, and TCRdb kept only the in-frame ones, dropping some. This sample has 45,000 or so clones; around 69% occur once, and the top ten carry around 7.7%. The sample here was peripheral blood, taken from a patient treated with radiotherapy plus ipilimumab. The receptor source for this set is a human donor with non-small cell lung cancer who had stable disease on radiotherapy plus ipilimumab. CDR3s include the opening cysteine and the closing phenylalanine or tryptophan. D genes are given only for firm matches. Some rows have no size entry. The others give once, few or many, or a class for an expanded clone.

j_call	v_call	cdr3_length	d_call	clone_size	cdr3_aa	cdr3_nt
TRBJ1-1	TRBV29-1	13	TRBD1	once	CSVNRGMNTEAFF	TGCAGCGTGAACAGGGGGATGAACACTGAAGCTTTCTTT
TRBJ1-2	TRBV27	13	TRBD1	-	CASSLRGGGGYTF	TGTGCCAGCAGTTTAAGGGGAGGGGGCGGCTACACCTTC
TRBJ2-5	TRBV18	15	-	-	CASSPPGGSQETQYF	TGTGCCAGCTCACCACCGGGTGGGAGCCAAGAGACCCAGTACTTC
TRBJ2-2	TRBV14	14	-	-	CASSPRGGTGELFF	TGTGCCAGCAGTCCTCGAGGAGGAACCGGGGAGCTGTTTTTT
TRBJ1-4	TRBV18	13	-	-	CASSELSNEKLFF	TGTGCCAGCTCAGAGTTATCTAATGAAAAACTGTTTTTT
TRBJ2-1	TRBV29-1	17	TRBD1	-	CSVGPRPGTGGRNEQFF	TGCAGCGTTGGGCCACGCCCCGGGACAGGGGGGAGGAATGAGCAGTTCTTC
TRBJ1-1	TRBV30	14	-	-	CAWKPGRENTEAFF	TGTGCCTGGAAACCGGGACGGGAGAACACTGAAGCTTTCTTT
TRBJ2-2	TRBV29-1	13	-	-	CSSRGRETGELFF	TGCTCCTCCCGGGGGCGGGAAACCGGGGAGCTGTTTTTT
TRBJ1-1	TRBV7-2	12	-	once	CASSSGDESAFF	TGTGCCAGCAGCTCGGGAGACGAGTCGGCTTTCTTT
TRBJ2-5	TRBV18	16	-	-	CASSLRGLGYQETQYF	TGTGCCAGCTCACTTCGGGGCCTAGGGTACCAAGAGACCCAGTACTTC
TRBJ1-3	TRBV9	15	-	-	CASSVGEVAGNTIYF	TGTGCCAGCAGCGTAGGAGAGGTCGCGGGAAACACCATATATTTT
TRBJ1-2	TRBV5-8	15	TRBD1	-	CASNRGRRTNYGYTF	TGTGCCAGCAACAGGGGCAGGCGAACTAACTATGGCTACACCTTC
TRBJ1-2	TRBV2	14	TRBD1	-	CASSVSRDSHGYTF	TGTGCCAGCAGTGTTTCCAGGGACAGTCATGGCTACACCTTC
TRBJ2-1	TRBV5-1	15	TRBD2	-	CASSLGLAGNNEQFF	TGCGCCAGCAGCTTAGGACTAGCGGGGAACAATGAGCAGTTCTTC
TRBJ1-2	TRBV30	13	TRBD1	-	CAWTTGRDYGYTF	TGTGCCTGGACGACAGGGAGGGACTATGGCTACACCTTC
TRBJ1-1	TRBV19	14	-	few	CASSITSRGTEAFF	TGTGCCAGTAGTATCACCAGCCGCGGAACTGAAGCTTTCTTT
TRBJ2-5	TRBV9	15	-	-	CASSVGLQAGETQYF	TGTGCCAGCAGCGTAGGTTTGCAGGCCGGGGAGACCCAGTACTTC
TRBJ1-2	TRBV15	14	-	-	CATSRGDTVQGYTF	TGTGCCACCAGCAGAGGGGATACGGTTCAGGGCTACACCTTC
TRBJ1-2	TRBV29-1	15	TRBD1	-	CSVEDPGQYHYGYTF	TGCAGCGTTGAAGATCCGGGACAGTACCACTATGGCTACACCTTC
TRBJ1-5	TRBV18	13	-	-	CASSRDGNQPQHF	TGTGCCAGCTCACGGGACGGCAATCAGCCCCAGCATTTT
TRBJ1-4	TRBV5-1	14	TRBD1	-	CASSSQGTGNQLFF	TGCGCCAGCAGCTCACAGGGGACAGGCAATCAACTGTTTTTT
TRBJ2-1	TRBV6-5	13	-	-	CASSYAARDTAFF	TGTGCCAGCAGTTACGCCGCGAGGGATACGGCGTTCTTC
TRBJ1-4	TRBV30	15	-	-	CAWARQAATNEKLFF	TGTGCCTGGGCACGACAGGCCGCAACTAATGAAAAACTGTTTTTT
TRBJ1-5	TRBV6-5	14	-	-	CASRGEAGNQPQHF	TGTGCCAGCAGAGGTGAAGCCGGCAATCAGCCCCAGCATTTT
TRBJ1-1	TRBV4-3	16	-	-	CASSQEEGGRGAEAFF	TGCGCCAGCAGCCAAGAGGAGGGGGGGCGCGGGGCTGAAGCTTTCTTT
TRBJ1-6	TRBV11-2	13	-	-	CASSPGPPVTLHF	TGTGCCAGCAGTCCCGGGCCCCCGGTGACCCTCCACTTT
TRBJ1-6	TRBV9	14	-	-	CASSVADNISPLHF	TGTGCCAGCAGCGTAGCGGATAATATTTCACCCCTCCACTTT
TRBJ2-2	TRBV30	14	TRBD1	-	CAWTTGTATGELFF	TGTGCCTGGACAACCGGGACAGCGACCGGGGAGCTGTTTTTT
TRBJ1-2	TRBV25-1	12	-	-	CASSEWGDGYTF	TGTGCCAGCAGTGAATGGGGGGATGGCTACACCTTC
TRBJ2-5	TRBV10-1	13	-	-	CASSPNREETQYF	TGCGCCAGCAGTCCGAACAGGGAAGAGACCCAGTACTTC
TRBJ2-1	TRBV5-8	15	TRBD2	-	CASSLRGSGGYEQFF	TGTGCCAGCAGCCTCCGGGGTAGCGGGGGCTATGAGCAGTTCTTC
TRBJ2-5	TRBV5-5	13	TRBD2	-	CASSFERGETQYF	TGTGCCAGCAGCTTCGAGCGGGGGGAGACCCAGTACTTC
TRBJ1-2	TRBV9	14	TRBD1	-	CASSTSGGAYGYTF	TGTGCCAGCAGCACCTCAGGGGGCGCGTATGGCTACACCTTC
TRBJ1-5	TRBV30	11	-	-	CAWVPTPSQHF	TGTGCCTGGGTCCCCACACCGTCCCAGCATTTT
TRBJ1-3	TRBV7-9	14	-	few	CASSLKKYGNTIYF	TGTGCCAGCAGCTTGAAGAAATATGGAAACACCATATATTTT
TRBJ2-3	TRBV5-1	15	TRBD2	-	CASSLPGLTTDTQYF	TGCGCCAGCAGCTTACCGGGACTAACCACAGATACGCAGTATTTT
TRBJ1-2	TRBV6-1	15	-	-	CASSERGGHNYGYTF	TGTGCCAGCAGTGAACGTGGGGGCCATAACTATGGCTACACCTTC
TRBJ1-2	TRBV9	15	TRBD1	-	CASSQHGQGGYGYTF	TGTGCCAGCAGCCAACACGGACAGGGAGGCTATGGCTACACCTTC
TRBJ1-2	TRBV29-1	12	-	-	CSVAGDDYGYTF	TGCAGCGTTGCCGGGGATGACTATGGCTACACCTTC
TRBJ2-5	TRBV7-6	14	-	-	CASSRLSGVETQYF	TGTGCCAGCAGCCGCCTGTCGGGGGTAGAGACCCAGTACTTC
TRBJ1-3	TRBV15	15	-	-	CATSRDVYSGNTIYF	TGTGCCACCAGCAGAGATGTTTACTCTGGAAACACCATATATTTT
TRBJ1-6	TRBV6-1	14	TRBD1	-	CASKITGDYSPLHF	TGTGCCAGCAAAATTACAGGGGACTATTCACCCCTCCACTTT